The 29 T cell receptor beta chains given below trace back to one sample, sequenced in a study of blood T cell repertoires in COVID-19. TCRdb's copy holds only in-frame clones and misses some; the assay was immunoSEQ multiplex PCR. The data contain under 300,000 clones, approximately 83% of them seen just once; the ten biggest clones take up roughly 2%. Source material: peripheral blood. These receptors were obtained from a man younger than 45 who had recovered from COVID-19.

CDR3 DNA sequence: TGCGCCAGCAGCTTAGGTGGCGGGGGGCTACTTTCCGAGACCCAGTACTTC. Translated: CASSLGGGGLLSETQYF. The V call is TRBV5-1, the J call TRBJ2-5; 8 positions agree with TRBD2. The V segment lost 2 bases and the J segment 5 bases; nucleotides outside the gene matches: 14. CDR1 is SGHRS and CDR2 is YFSETQ in the germline V gene. This CDR3 comprises 17 residues.

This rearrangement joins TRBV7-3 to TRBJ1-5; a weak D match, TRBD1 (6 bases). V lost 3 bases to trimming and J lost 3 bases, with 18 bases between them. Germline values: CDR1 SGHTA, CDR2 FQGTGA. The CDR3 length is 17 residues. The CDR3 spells CASSFRLKTGYNQPQHF. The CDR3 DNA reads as TGTGCCAGCAGCTTCCGCCTTAAGACAGGATACAATCAGCCCCAGCATTTT.

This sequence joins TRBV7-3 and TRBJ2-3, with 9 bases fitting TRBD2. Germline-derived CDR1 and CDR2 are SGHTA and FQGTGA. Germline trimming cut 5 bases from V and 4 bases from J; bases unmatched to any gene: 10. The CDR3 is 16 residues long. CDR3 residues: CASSLLSGGPPDTQYF. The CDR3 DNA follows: TGTGCCAGCAGCCTGTTAAGCGGGGGGCCGCCAGATACGCAGTATTTT.

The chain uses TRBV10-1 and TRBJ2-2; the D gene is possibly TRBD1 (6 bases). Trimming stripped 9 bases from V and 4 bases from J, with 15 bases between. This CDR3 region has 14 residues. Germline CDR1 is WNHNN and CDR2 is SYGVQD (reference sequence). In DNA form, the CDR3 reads TGCGCCAGTGCCCGGGACACCAGCACCGGGGAGCTGTTTTTT. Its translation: CASARDTSTGELFF.

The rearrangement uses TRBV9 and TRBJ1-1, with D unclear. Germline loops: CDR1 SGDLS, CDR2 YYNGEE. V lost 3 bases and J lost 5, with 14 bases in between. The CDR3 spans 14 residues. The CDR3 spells CASSATMARTEAFF. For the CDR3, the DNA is TGTGCCAGCAGCGCGACAATGGCACGTACTGAAGCTTTCTTT. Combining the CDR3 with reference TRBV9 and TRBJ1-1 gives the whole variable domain DSGVTQTPKHLITATGQRVTLRCSPRSGDLSVYWYQQSLDQGLQFLIQYYNGEERAKGNILERFSAQQFPDLHSELNLSSLELGDSALYFCASSATMARTEAFFGQGTRLTVV.

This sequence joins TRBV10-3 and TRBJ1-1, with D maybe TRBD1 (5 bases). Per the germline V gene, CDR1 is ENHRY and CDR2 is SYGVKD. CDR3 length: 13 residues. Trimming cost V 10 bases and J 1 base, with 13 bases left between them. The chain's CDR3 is CATGRTGNTEAFF. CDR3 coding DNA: TGTGCCACCGGCCGTACAGGGAACACTGAAGCTTTCTTT.

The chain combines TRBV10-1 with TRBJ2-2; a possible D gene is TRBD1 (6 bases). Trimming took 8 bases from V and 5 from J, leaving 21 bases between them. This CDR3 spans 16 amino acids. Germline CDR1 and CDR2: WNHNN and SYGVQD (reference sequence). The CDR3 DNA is TGCGCCAGCCTGACCGGGCCGGGACACACTACCGGGGAGCTGTTTTTT. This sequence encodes CASLTGPGHTTGELFF.

The CDR3 protein is CASSRGTGYQETQYF. CDR3 bases: TGTGCCAGCAGCAGGGGGACAGGCTACCAAGAGACCCAGTACTTC. The V and J genes are TRBV7-2 and TRBJ2-5; 8 bases are shared with TRBD1. This CDR3 has 15 residues. The germline V gene has CDR1 SGHTA and CDR2 FQGNSA. Trimming removed 5 bases from V and 0 bases from J; junction bases left unmatched: 5.

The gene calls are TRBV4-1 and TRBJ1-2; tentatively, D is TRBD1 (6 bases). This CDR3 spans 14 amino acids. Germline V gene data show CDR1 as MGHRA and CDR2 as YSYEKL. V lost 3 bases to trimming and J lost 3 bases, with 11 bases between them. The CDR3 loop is CASSHSRTDYGYTF. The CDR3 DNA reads TGCGCCAGCAGCCACTCCCGGACAGACTATGGCTACACCTTC.

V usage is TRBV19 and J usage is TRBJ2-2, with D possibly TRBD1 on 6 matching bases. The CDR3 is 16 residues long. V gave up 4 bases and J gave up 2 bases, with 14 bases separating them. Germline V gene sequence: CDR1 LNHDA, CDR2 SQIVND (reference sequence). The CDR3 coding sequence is TGTGCCAGTAGTAGGAACCGGGACATTAACACCGGGGAGCTGTTTTTT. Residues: CASSRNRDINTGELFF.

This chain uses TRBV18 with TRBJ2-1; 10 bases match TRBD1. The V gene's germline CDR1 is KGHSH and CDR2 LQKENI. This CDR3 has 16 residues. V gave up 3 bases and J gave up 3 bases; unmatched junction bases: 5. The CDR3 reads CASSPGQGTLYNEQFF. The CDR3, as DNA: TGTGCCAGCTCACCGGGACAGGGGACCCTCTACAATGAGCAGTTCTTC.

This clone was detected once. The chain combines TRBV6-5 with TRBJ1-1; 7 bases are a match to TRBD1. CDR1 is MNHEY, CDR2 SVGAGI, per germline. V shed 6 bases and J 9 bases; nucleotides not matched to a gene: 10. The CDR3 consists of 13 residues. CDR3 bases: TGTGCCAGCAGGAAAGACAGGGCTGACAAAGCTTTCTTT. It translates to CASRKDRADKAFF.

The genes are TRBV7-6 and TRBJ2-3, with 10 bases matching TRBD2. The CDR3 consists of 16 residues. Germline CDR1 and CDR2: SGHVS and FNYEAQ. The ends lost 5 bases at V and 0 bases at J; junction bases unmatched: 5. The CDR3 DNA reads TGTGCCAGCAGCCCCCTTAGCGGGGGGAGCACAGATACGCAGTATTTT. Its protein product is CASSPLSGGSTDTQYF. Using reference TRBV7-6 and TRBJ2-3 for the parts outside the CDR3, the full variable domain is GAGVSQSPRYKVTKRGQDVALRCDPISGHVSLYWYRQALGQGPEFLTYFNYEAQQDKSGLPNDRFSAERPEGSISTLTIQRTEQRDSAMYRCASSPLSGGSTDTQYFGPGTRLTVL.

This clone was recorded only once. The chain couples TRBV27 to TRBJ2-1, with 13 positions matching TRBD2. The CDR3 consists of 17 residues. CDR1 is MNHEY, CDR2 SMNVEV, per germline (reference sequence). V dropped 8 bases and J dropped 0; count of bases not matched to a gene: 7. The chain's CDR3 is CASYRLAGGSSYNEQFF. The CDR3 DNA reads TGTGCCAGCTACCGACTAGCGGGGGGAAGCTCCTACAATGAGCAGTTCTTC.

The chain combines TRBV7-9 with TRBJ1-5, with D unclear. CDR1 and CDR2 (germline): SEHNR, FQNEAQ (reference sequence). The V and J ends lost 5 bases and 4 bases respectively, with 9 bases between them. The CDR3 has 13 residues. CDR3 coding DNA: TGTGCCAGCAGCATCGGAGGAAATCAGCCCCAGCATTTT. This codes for CASSIGGNQPQHF.

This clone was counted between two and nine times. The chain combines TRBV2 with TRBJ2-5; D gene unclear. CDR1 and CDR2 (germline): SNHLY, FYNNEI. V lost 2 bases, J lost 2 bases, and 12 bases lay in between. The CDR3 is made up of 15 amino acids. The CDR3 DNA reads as TGTGCCAGCAGTGAATCCTGGGTCAGGCAAGAGACCCAGTACTTC. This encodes CASSESWVRQETQYF.

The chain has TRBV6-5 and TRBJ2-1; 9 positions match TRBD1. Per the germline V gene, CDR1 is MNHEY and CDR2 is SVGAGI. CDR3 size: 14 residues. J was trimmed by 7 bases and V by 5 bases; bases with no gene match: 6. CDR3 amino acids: CASSPGTGRNEQFF. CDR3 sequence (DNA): TGTGCCAGCAGTCCAGGGACAGGGAGGAATGAGCAGTTCTTC.

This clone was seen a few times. The DNA of the CDR3 is TGTGCCACCGCGGGGGGGTTCGGTCAGCCCCAGCATTTT. Residues: CATAGGFGQPQHF. V gene TRBV24-1 combines with J gene TRBJ1-5; D is perhaps TRBD1 (5 bases). This CDR3 comprises 13 residues. Trimming left V 9 bases short and J 6 bases short, with 14 bases between. From germline, CDR1 is KGHDR and CDR2 SFDVKD.

The CDR3: CASSFAGGSPLHF. CDR3 DNA: TGTGCCAGCAGTTTTGCAGGGGGCTCACCCCTCCACTTT. This rearrangement joins TRBV27 to TRBJ1-6, with TRBD1 matching 8 bases. The germline V gene encodes CDR1 MNHEY and CDR2 SMNVEV (reference sequence). This CDR3 has 13 amino acids. The V segment lost 3 bases and the J segment 10 bases; nucleotides outside the gene matches: 2.

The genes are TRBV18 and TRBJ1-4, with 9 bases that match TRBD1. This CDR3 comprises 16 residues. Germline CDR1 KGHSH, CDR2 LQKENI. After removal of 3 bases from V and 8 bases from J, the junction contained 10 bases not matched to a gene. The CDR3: CASSPSHVDRGEKLFF. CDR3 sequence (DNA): TGTGCCAGCTCACCTTCCCATGTGGACAGGGGCGAAAAACTGTTTTTT.

The DNA of the CDR3 is TGTGCCAGCAGTTTAGGACAGTCGACCAAGACCCAGTACTTC. Its protein is CASSLGQSTKTQYF. The rearrangement uses TRBV27 and TRBJ2-5; weak D call: TRBD1 (6 bases). CDR3 length: 14 amino acids. CDR1 is MNHEY and CDR2 is SMNVEV in the germline V gene (reference sequence). The germline V and J ends were trimmed by 2 bases and 6 bases, with 13 bases remaining between them.

For the CDR3, the DNA is TGCGCCAGCAGCTTGGCGCTCAGTAACCAAGAGACCCAGTACTTC. Translating it yields CASSLALSNQETQYF. This chain joins TRBV5-1 and TRBJ2-5; D is unresolved. Trimming left V 0 bases short and J 0 bases short, with 9 bases between. The CDR3 length is 15 residues. From germline, CDR1 is SGHRS and CDR2 YFSETQ.

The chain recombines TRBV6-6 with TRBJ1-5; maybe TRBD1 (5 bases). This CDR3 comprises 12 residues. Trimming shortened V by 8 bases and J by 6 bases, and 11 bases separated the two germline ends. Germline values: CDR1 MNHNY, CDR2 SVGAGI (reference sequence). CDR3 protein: CASGGEVQPQHF. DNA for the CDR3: TGTGCCAGCGGGGGGGAGGTTCAGCCCCAGCATTTT.

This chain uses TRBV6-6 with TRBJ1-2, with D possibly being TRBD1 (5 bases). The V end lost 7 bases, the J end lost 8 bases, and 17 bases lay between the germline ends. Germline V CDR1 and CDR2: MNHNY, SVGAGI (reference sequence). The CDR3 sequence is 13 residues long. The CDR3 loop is CASNLDSFDGYTF. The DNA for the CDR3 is TGTGCCAGCAATTTAGACAGCTTTGACGGCTACACCTTC.

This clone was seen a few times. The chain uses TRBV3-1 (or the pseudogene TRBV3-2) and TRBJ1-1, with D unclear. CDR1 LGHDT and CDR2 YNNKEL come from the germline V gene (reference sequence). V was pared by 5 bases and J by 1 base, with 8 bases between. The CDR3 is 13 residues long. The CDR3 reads CASSARENTEAFF. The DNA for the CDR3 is TGTGCCAGCAGCGCGAGGGAGAACACTGAAGCTTTCTTT.

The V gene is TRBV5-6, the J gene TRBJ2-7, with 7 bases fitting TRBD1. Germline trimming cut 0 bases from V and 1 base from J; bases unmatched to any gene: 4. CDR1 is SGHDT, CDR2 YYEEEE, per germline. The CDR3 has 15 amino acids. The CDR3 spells CASSLAMGQSYEQYF. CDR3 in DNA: TGTGCCAGCAGCTTGGCCATGGGACAGTCCTACGAGCAGTACTTC. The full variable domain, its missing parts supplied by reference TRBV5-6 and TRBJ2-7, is DAGVTQSPTHLIKTRGQQVTLRCSPKSGHDTVSWYQQALGQGPQFIFQYYEEEERQRGNFPDRFSGHQFPNYSSELNVNALLLGDSALYLCASSLAMGQSYEQYFGPGTRLTVT.

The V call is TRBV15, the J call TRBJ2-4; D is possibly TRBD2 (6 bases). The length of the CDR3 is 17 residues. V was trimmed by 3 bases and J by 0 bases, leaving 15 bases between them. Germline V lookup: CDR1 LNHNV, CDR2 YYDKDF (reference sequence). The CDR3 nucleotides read TGTGCCACCAGCAGTTCGGGACTCCAGCTAGCCAAAAACATTCAGTACTTC. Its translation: CATSSSGLQLAKNIQYF.

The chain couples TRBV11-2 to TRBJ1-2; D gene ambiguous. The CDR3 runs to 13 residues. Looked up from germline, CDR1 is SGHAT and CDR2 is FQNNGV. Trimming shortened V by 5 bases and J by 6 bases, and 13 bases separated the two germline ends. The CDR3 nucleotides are TGTGCCAGCAGCCGCACTCCGGCGGATGGCTACACCTTC. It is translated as CASSRTPADGYTF.

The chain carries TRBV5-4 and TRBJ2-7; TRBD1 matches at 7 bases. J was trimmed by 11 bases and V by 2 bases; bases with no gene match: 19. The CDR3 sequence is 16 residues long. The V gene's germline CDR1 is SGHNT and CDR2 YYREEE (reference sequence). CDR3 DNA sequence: TGTGCCAGCAGCTTAAGCTTGACAGGGTCGAGAGTCGAAGAGTACGTC. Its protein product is CASSLSLTGSRVEEYV.